This T cell receptor beta chain was recorded in a study of blood T cells in healthy people across ages. Sample-barcoded 5' priming and a J-beta primer mix drove a second PCR of 7 to 11 cycles. The authors tagged each cDNA molecule using a template-switch adaptor with 12 random nucleotides. TCRdb re-analysed the 5' RACE reads in MiXCR, keeping a single row per CDR3 protein. Of over 1.5 million distinct CDR3 sequences in the sample, about 49% were seen once. V lost 7 bases and J lost 3, with 13 bases in between. The CDR3 sequence is 13 residues long. Per the germline V gene, CDR1 is MNHEY and CDR2 is SVGAGI.

The chain uses TRBV6-5 and TRBJ2-7, with unresolved D. The sequenced sample consisted of blood. The clonotype originates from a woman aged 40 to 55 in good health. CDR3 amino acids: CASTRSVGYEQYF. The CDR3 DNA reads as TGTGCCAGCACCAGGTCTGTGGGCTACGAGCAGTACTTC.